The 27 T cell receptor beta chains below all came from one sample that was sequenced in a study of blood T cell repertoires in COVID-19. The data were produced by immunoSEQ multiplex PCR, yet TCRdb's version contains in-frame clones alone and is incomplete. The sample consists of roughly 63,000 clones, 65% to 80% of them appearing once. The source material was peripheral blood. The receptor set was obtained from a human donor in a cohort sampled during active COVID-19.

Written as DNA, the CDR3 is TGTGCCAGCAGCTTAGGTGCTAGCGTGTCCGACGAGCAGTACTTC. This codes for CASSLGASVSDEQYF. The rearrangement joins TRBV11-3 to TRBJ2-7; possibly TRBD2 for D (6 bases). Trimming pared 1 base from V and 5 bases from J, leaving 15 bases between. The CDR3 contains 15 residues. Germline V CDR1 and CDR2: SGHNT, YENEEA.

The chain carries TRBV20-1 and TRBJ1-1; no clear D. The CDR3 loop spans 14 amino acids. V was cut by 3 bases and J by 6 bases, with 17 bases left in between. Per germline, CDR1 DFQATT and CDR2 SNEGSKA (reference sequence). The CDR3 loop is CSASPVRGMAEAFF. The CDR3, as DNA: TGCAGTGCTAGTCCCGTACGAGGGATGGCTGAAGCTTTCTTT.

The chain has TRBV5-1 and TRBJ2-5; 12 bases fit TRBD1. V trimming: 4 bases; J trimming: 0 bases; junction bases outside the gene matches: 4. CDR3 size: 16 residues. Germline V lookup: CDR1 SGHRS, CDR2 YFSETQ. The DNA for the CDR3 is TGCGCCAGCAGCCCAGGGACAGGGGGCTACCAAGAGACCCAGTACTTC. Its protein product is CASSPGTGGYQETQYF.

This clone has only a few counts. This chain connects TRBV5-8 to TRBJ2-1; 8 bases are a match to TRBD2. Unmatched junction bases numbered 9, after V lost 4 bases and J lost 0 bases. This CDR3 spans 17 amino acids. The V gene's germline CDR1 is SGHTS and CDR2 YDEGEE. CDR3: CASSLGLARSSYNEQFF. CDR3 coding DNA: TGTGCCAGCAGCCTAGGACTAGCAAGGAGCTCCTACAATGAGCAGTTCTTC.

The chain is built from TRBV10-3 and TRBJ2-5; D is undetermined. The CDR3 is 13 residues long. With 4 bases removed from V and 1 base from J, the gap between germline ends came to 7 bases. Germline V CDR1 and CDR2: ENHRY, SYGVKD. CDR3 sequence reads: CAISARSQETQYF. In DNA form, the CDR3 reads TGTGCCATCAGTGCTAGATCCCAAGAGACCCAGTACTTC.

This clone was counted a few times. CDR3 region: CASSGRLMSGNQPQHF. The CDR3 coding sequence is TGTGCCAGTAGTGGACGCCTGATGTCGGGGAATCAGCCCCAGCATTTT. This chain connects TRBV19 to TRBJ1-5; unclear D gene. The V end was cut by 5 bases, the J end by 4 bases, with 18 bases between. Germline loops: CDR1 LNHDA, CDR2 SQIVND (reference sequence). CDR3 length: 16 amino acids.

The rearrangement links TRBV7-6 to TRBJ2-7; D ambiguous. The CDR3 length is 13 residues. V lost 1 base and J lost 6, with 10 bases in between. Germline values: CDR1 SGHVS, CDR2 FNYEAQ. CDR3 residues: CASSLGFRSEQYF. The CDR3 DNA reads TGTGCCAGCAGCTTAGGTTTCAGAAGCGAGCAGTACTTC.

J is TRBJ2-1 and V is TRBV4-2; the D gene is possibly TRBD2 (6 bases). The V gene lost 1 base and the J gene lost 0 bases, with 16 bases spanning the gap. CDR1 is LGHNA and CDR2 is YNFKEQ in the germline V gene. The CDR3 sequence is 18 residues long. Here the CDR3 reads CASSQASGPGSSYNEQFF. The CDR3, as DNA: TGTGCCAGCAGCCAAGCGTCGGGCCCCGGGAGCTCCTACAATGAGCAGTTCTTC.

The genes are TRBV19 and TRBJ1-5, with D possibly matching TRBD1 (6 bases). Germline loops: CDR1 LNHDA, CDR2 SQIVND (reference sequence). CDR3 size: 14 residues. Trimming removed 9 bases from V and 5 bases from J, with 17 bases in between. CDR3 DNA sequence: TGTGCCAGCCGAGACCGGGACAATTATCAGCCCCAGCATTTT. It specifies CASRDRDNYQPQHF.

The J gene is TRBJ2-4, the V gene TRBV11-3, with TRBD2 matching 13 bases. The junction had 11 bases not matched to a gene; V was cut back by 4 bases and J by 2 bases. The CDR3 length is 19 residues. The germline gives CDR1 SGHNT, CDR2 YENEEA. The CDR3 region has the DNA TGTGCCAGCAGCTCTTCTACTAGCGGGAGGGGGAGTTCCAAAAACATTCAGTACTTC. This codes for CASSSSTSGRGSSKNIQYF.

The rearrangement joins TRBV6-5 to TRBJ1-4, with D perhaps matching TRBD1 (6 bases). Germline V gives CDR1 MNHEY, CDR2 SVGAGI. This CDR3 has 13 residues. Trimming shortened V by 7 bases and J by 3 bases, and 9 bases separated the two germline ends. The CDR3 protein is CASTRGPNEKLFF. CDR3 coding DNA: TGTGCCAGCACGCGGGGGCCTAATGAAAAACTGTTTTTT.

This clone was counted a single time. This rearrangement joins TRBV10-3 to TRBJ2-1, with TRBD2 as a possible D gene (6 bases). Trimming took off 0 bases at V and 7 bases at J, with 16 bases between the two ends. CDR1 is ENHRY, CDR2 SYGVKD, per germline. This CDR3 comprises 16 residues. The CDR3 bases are TGTGCCATCAGTGAGTCATGGGGGGAGGAAGTTAATGAGCAGTTCTTC. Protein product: CAISESWGEEVNEQFF.

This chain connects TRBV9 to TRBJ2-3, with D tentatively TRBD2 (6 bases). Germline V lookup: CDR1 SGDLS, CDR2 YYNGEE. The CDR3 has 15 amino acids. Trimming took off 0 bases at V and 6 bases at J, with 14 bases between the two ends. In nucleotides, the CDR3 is TGTGCCAGCAGCGTAGCGGAGGGGCGACGGGATACGCAGTATTTT. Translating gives CASSVAEGRRDTQYF.

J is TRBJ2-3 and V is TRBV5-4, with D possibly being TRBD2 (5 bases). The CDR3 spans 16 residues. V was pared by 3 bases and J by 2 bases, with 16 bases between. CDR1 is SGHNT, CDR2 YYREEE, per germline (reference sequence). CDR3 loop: CASSSVHSETTDTQYF. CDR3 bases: TGTGCCAGCAGCTCCGTCCATAGCGAGACCACAGATACGCAGTATTTT.

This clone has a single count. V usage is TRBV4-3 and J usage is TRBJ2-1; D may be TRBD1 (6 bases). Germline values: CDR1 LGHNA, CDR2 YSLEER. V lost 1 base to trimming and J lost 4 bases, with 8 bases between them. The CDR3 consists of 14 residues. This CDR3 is CASSQGTEYNEQFF. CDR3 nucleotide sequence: TGCGCCAGCAGCCAAGGGACAGAGTACAATGAGCAGTTCTTC.

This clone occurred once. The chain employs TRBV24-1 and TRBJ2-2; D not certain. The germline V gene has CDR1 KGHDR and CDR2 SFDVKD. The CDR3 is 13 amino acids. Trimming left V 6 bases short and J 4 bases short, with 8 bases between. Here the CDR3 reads CATSSSSTGELFF. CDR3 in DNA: TGTGCCACCAGTAGTTCCAGCACCGGGGAGCTGTTTTTT.

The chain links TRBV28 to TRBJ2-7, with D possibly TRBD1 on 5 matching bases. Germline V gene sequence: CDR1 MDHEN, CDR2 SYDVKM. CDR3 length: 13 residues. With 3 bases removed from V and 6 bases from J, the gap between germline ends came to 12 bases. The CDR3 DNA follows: TGTGCCAGCAGTTTTCCAGGTCAGGGCGAGCAGTACTTC. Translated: CASSFPGQGEQYF.

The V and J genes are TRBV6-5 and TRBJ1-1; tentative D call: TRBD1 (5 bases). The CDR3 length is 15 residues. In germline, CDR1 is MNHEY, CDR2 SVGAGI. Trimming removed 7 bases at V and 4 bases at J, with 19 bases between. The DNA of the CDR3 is TGTGCCAGCAATAGGGAGGGGAACTTTCGCACTGAAGCTTTCTTT. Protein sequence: CASNREGNFRTEAFF.

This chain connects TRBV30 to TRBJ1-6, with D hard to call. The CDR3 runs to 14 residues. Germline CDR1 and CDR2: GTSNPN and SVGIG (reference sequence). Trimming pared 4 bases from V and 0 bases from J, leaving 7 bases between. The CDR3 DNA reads TGTGCCTGGACCGAGGGCTCCTATAATTCACCCCTCCACTTT. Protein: CAWTEGSYNSPLHF. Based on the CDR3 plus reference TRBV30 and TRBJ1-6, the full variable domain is SQTIHQWPATLVQPVGSPLSLECTVEGTSNPNLYWYRQAAGRGLQLLFYSVGIGQISSEVPQNLSASRPQDRQFILSSKKLLLSDSGFYLCAWTEGSYNSPLHFGNGTRLTVT.

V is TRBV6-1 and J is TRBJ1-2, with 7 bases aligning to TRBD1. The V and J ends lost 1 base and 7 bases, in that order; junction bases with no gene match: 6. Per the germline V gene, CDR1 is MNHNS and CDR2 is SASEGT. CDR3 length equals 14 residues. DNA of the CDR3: TGTGCCAGCAGTGAAGTTGACAGGGCGGGTGGCTACACCTTC. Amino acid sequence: CASSEVDRAGGYTF.

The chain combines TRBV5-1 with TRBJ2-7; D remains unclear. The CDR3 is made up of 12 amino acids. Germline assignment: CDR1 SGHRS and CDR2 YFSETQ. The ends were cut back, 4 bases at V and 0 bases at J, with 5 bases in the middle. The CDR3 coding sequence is TGCGCCAGCAGCACAGACTCCTACGAGCAGTACTTC. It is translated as CASSTDSYEQYF.

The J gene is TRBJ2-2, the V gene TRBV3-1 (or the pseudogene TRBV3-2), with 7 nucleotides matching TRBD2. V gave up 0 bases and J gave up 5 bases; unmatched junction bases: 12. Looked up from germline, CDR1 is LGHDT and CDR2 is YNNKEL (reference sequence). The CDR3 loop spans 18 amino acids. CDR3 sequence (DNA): TGTGCCAGCAGCCAAGATCTTAGGAGCGGGAAGGGTACCGGGGAGCTGTTTTTT. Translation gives CASSQDLRSGKGTGELFF.

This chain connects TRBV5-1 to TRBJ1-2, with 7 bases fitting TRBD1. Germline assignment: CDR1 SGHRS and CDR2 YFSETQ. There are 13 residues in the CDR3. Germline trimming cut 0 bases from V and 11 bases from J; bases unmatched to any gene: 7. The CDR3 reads CASSLEEGAPYTF. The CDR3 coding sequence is TGCGCCAGCAGCTTGGAGGAGGGGGCCCCTTACACCTTC.

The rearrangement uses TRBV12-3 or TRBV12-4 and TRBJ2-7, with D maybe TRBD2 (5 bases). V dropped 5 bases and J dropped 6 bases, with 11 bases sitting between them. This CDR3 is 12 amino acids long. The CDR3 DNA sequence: TGTGCCAGCAGTAAGATTCGGGGCGAGCAGTACTTC. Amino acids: CASSKIRGEQYF.

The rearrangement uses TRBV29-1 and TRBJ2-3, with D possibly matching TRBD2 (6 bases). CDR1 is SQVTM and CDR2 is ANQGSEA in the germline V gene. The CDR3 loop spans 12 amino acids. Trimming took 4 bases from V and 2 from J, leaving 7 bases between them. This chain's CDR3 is CSVVADTDTQYF. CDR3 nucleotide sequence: TGCAGCGTTGTAGCGGACACAGATACGCAGTATTTT.

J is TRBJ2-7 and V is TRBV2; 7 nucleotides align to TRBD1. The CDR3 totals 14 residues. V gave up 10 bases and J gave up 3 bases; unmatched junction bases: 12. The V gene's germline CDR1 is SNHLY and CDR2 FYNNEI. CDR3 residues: CANSKGAGNYEQYF. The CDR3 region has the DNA TGTGCCAACTCAAAGGGGGCCGGCAACTACGAGCAGTACTTC.

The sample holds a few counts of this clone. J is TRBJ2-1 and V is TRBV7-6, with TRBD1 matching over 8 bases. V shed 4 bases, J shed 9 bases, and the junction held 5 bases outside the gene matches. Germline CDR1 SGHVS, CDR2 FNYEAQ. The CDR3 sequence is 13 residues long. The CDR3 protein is CASSSTGASEQFF. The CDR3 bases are TGTGCCAGCAGCTCGACAGGGGCAAGTGAGCAGTTCTTC.